This entry concerns a single TCR beta chain. CDR1 and CDR2 from the germline V gene are WSHSY and SAAADI. Unmatched junction bases numbered 9, after V lost 10 bases and J lost 6 bases. The CDR3 covers 13 residues. The data were obtained in a study of blood T cell repertoires in COVID-19. On the study more broadly: Researchers got acute and convalescent COVID-19 samples from the United States, Italy and Spain.

Authors' analysis steps: Reference gene primers were amplified, and this amplification served to estimate nucleated cell counts. The repertoire was sequenced with immunoSEQ multiplex PCR; TCRdb's copy has only in-frame clones and lacks some. V and J calls and clone size are given by that table; D and trimming were obtained from the DNA. The sample has 150,000 to 200,000 clones, 75% to 90% seen once. Recovery among Cohort 3 donors was established by two negative PCRs, clearance, or symptom resolution. The sample comprised PBMCs or T cells enriched from blood (not recorded which). The sequence derives from a woman aged 18 to 35 who had recovered from COVID-19. This sequence joins TRBV10-2 and TRBJ1-1, with 9 bases matching TRBD1. The DNA for the CDR3 is TGCGCCACACAGGGGGCTGGGCTAGCTGAAGCTTTCTTT. Encoded protein: CATQGAGLAEAFF.